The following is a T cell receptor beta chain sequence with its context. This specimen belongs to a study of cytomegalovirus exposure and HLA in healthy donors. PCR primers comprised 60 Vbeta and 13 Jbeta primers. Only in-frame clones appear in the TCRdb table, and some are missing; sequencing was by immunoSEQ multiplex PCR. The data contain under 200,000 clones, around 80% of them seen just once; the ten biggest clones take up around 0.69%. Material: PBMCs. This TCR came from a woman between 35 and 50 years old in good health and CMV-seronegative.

The DNA for the CDR3 is TGTGCCAGCAGAGGGACAGGGGGTAAGAATGAGCAGTTCTTC. It specifies CASRGTGGKNEQFF. The genes are TRBV6-1 and TRBJ2-1; 11 bases are shared with TRBD1. The CDR3 sequence is 14 residues long. Germline trimming cut 6 bases from V and 7 bases from J; bases unmatched to any gene: 5. Germline lookup yields CDR1 MNHNS and CDR2 SASEGT.